A single sample gave rise to the 21 T cell receptor beta chains below, sequenced in a study of cytomegalovirus exposure and HLA in healthy donors. 13 Jbeta primers and 60 Vbeta primers were used for the PCR. Generated by immunoSEQ multiplex PCR, the TCRdb table keeps only in-frame clones and is missing some. The table shows approximately 160,000 clones, with over 80% occurring only once. Sample: PBMCs. All receptors derive from a human donor in good health.

CDR3 DNA: TGCGCCAGCAGTCAATTCTCGACAGGGGTCGCGTCACCCCTCCACTTT. Protein: CASSQFSTGVASPLHF. The chain joins TRBV23-1 to TRBJ1-6, with TRBD1 matching over 8 bases. TRBV23-1 is flagged as an ORF with uncertain function. The V and J ends lost 1 base and 10 bases, in that order; junction bases with no gene match: 9. This CDR3 has 16 residues.

The J gene is TRBJ1-2, the V gene TRBV7-2; TRBD1 matches at 7 bases. CDR1 SGHTA and CDR2 FQGNSA come from the germline V gene. After removal of 4 bases from V and 4 bases from J, the junction contained 3 bases not matched to a gene. The length of the CDR3 is 13 residues. The CDR3 DNA reads TGTGCCAGCAGCTGGGGGACAGCCTATGGCTACACCTTC. Translating gives CASSWGTAYGYTF.

The chain couples TRBV11-3 to TRBJ1-1; 11 positions match TRBD1. The CDR3 is 17 residues long. Germline CDR1 SGHNT, CDR2 YENEEA. V trimming: 4 bases; J trimming: 5 bases; junction bases outside the gene matches: 12. CDR3 sequence (DNA): TGTGCCAGCAGCTCCTGGGACGGGACAGGGGGAATTACTGAAGCTTTCTTT. Encoded protein: CASSSWDGTGGITEAFF.

The rearrangement uses TRBV9 and TRBJ2-5; 15 bases align to TRBD2. Unmatched junction bases numbered 5, after V lost 3 bases and J lost 2 bases. The CDR3 loop spans 17 amino acids. Germline V gives CDR1 SGDLS, CDR2 YYNGEE. The CDR3 region is CASSAGTSGGLQETQYF. The CDR3 coding sequence is TGTGCCAGCAGCGCCGGGACTAGCGGGGGGCTACAAGAGACCCAGTACTTC.

This clone has more than one count but fewer than ten. This chain joins TRBV15 and TRBJ1-4, with a possible D match to TRBD1 (5 bases). The V and J ends lost 1 base and 6 bases respectively, with 12 bases between them. CDR3 length equals 15 residues. In germline, CDR1 is LNHNV, CDR2 YYDKDF (reference sequence). In DNA, the CDR3 is TGTGCCACCAGCAGAGTTCCAGGGAGGGATGAAAAACTGTTTTTT. This encodes CATSRVPGRDEKLFF.

The CDR3 nucleotides are TGTGCCAGTAGGGGCCGGGAAATGTACGAGCAGTACTTC. This encodes CASRGREMYEQYF. The chain links TRBV19 to TRBJ2-7; possibly TRBD2 for D (5 bases). V gave up 6 bases and J gave up 4 bases, with 13 bases separating them. The CDR3 totals 13 residues. The germline gives CDR1 LNHDA, CDR2 SQIVND (reference sequence).

The rearrangement uses TRBV6-6 and TRBJ1-1; D call uncertain. CDR1 and CDR2 (germline): MNHNY, SVGAGI (reference sequence). The CDR3 consists of 13 residues. V lost 5 bases and J lost 4, with 11 bases in between. CDR3 region: CASSRDTRTEAFF. In DNA form, the CDR3 reads TGTGCCAGCAGTAGAGACACGCGCACTGAAGCTTTCTTT.

This clone was detected only a few times. The chain combines TRBV5-1 with TRBJ1-4; no clear D gene. The CDR3 contains 13 residues. Trimming removed 2 bases at V and 3 bases at J, with 5 bases between. The V gene's germline CDR1 is SGHRS and CDR2 YFSETQ. In DNA, the CDR3 is TGCGCCAGCAGCTTTCCTCCTAATGAAAAACTGTTTTTT. Translated, it gives CASSFPPNEKLFF.

The chain has TRBV2 and TRBJ1-5; TRBD1 is a possible D gene (6 bases). The CDR3 extends over 14 amino acids. Trimming took 7 bases from V and 1 from J, leaving 11 bases between them. Germline V gene data show CDR1 as SNHLY and CDR2 as FYNNEI. CDR3 sequence: CASNTGISNQPQHF. CDR3 in DNA: TGTGCCAGCAACACAGGGATAAGCAATCAGCCCCAGCATTTT.

This clone was counted only a few times. V is TRBV4-1 and J is TRBJ1-4, with 8 positions matching TRBD1. CDR3 size: 13 residues. Unmatched junction bases numbered 7, after V lost 8 bases and J lost 8 bases. CDR1 MGHRA and CDR2 YSYEKL come from the germline V gene. CDR3 DNA: TGCGCCAGCGGGGGACAGGCAGGAGAAAAACTGTTTTTT. Its protein is CASGGQAGEKLFF.

The chain couples TRBV9 to TRBJ1-1, with D unclear. V lost 0 bases to trimming and J lost 3 bases, with 12 bases between them. CDR1 and CDR2 from the germline V gene are SGDLS and YYNGEE. This CDR3 is 15 amino acids long. Here the CDR3 reads CASSVDVNGDTEAFF. The CDR3 coding sequence is TGTGCCAGCAGCGTAGATGTGAACGGGGACACTGAAGCTTTCTTT.

The chain links TRBV7-8 to TRBJ1-5, with unresolved D. The CDR3 runs to 14 residues. Trimming cost V 1 base and J 6 bases, with 10 bases left between them. Germline CDR1 SGHVS, CDR2 FQNEAQ. The CDR3 region has the DNA TGTGCCAGCAGCTTAGAATTCGTATCTCAGCCCCAGCATTTT. Protein: CASSLEFVSQPQHF.

The chain recombines TRBV15 with TRBJ2-1; TRBD2 is a possible D gene (6 bases). Germline assignment: CDR1 LNHNV and CDR2 YYDKDF (reference sequence). CDR3 length: 18 residues. Trimming stripped 0 bases from V and 5 bases from J, with 20 bases between. The CDR3 DNA is TGTGCCACCAGCAGAGATAGTTCGGGGCCGCGGGGACACAATGAGCAGTTCTTC. Its protein is CATSRDSSGPRGHNEQFF.

The chain recombines TRBV4-1 with TRBJ1-2, with D perhaps TRBD1 (6 bases). Trimming left V 2 bases short and J 4 bases short, with 14 bases between. This CDR3 has 15 amino acids. From germline, CDR1 is MGHRA and CDR2 YSYEKL. The DNA for the CDR3 is TGCGCCAGCAGCCAACCTCAGGGGCGAGTCTATGGCTACACCTTC. Protein product: CASSQPQGRVYGYTF.

This clone appeared a few times. The rearrangement joins TRBV6-1 to TRBJ1-5; possible D gene TRBD1, 5 bases. Trimming shortened V by 8 bases and J by 7 bases, and 18 bases separated the two germline ends. Germline-derived CDR1 and CDR2 are MNHNS and SASEGT. The CDR3 runs to 14 residues. The DNA of the CDR3 is TGTGCCAGCTGCCGTGGCGATAAGGGGCAGCCCCAGCATTTT. Residues: CASCRGDKGQPQHF.

J is TRBJ2-5 and V is TRBV19, with 9 bases fitting TRBD1. The CDR3 spans 14 residues. Germline loops: CDR1 LNHDA, CDR2 SQIVND (reference sequence). V was pared by 5 bases and J by 2 bases, with 3 bases of the junction left unmatched. The DNA of the CDR3 is TGTGCCAGTAGTTCGGGACAGGGACAAGAGACCCAGTACTTC. Its protein is CASSSGQGQETQYF.

The chain has TRBV11-1 and TRBJ2-7, with 8 bases fitting TRBD1. Germline lookup yields CDR1 SGHAT and CDR2 FQDESV (reference sequence). Germline trimming cut 0 bases from V and 3 bases from J; bases unmatched to any gene: 7. This CDR3 contains 16 residues. This CDR3 reads CASSLAPRGLNYEQYF. In DNA, the CDR3 is TGTGCCAGCAGCTTAGCCCCCAGGGGGCTAAACTACGAGCAGTACTTC.

This rearrangement joins TRBV27 to TRBJ2-7; TRBD1 is a possible D gene (6 bases). The V gene lost 5 bases and the J gene lost 4 bases, with 9 bases spanning the gap. The CDR3 totals 12 residues. The germline CDR1 and CDR2 sequences are MNHEY and SMNVEV (reference sequence). CDR3 coding DNA: TGTGCCAGCAGTGTAACAGGGTACGAGCAGTACTTC. Amino acid sequence: CASSVTGYEQYF.

V usage is TRBV4-3 and J usage is TRBJ2-1, with D possibly matching TRBD2 (5 bases). This CDR3 region has 15 residues. Trimming took off 0 bases at V and 3 bases at J, with 9 bases between the two ends. Germline CDR1 reads LGHNA; CDR2 reads YSLEER. The CDR3 reads CASSQEFGLYNEQFF. CDR3 bases: TGCGCCAGCAGCCAAGAGTTTGGACTCTACAATGAGCAGTTCTTC.

The rearrangement links TRBV11-3 to TRBJ1-1; D gene ambiguous. CDR1 and CDR2 from the germline V gene are SGHNT and YENEEA. V lost 1 base, J lost 1 base, and 7 bases lay in between. The CDR3 contains 14 residues. The CDR3 region is CASSLVAGNTEAFF. The CDR3 DNA reads TGTGCCAGCAGCTTAGTTGCAGGGAACACTGAAGCTTTCTTT.

A remark on this clone: Germline is not matched at one junction end, which may reflect a read error. This CDR3 is CSSSLGGGEQYF. The CDR3 DNA is TGTTCCAGCAGCTTAGGCGGGGGGGAGCAGTACTTC. The gene calls are TRBV7-9 and TRBJ2-7, with TRBD2 matching 8 bases. The germline V gene has CDR1 SEHNR and CDR2 FQNEAQ (reference sequence). The CDR3 length is 12 residues.